Each of the 18 T cell receptor beta chains below was sequenced from the same sample in a study of cytomegalovirus exposure and HLA in healthy donors. The PCR was carried out with 60 Vbeta primers and 13 Jbeta primers. Sequencing was performed with immunoSEQ multiplex PCR; in TCRdb, only in-frame clones are kept and a portion is missing. The data show roughly 99,000 clones, with about three quarters seen just once and over 15% held by the top ten. Sequences were obtained from PBMCs. These receptors originate from a man in his 60s in good health and CMV-seropositive.

V is TRBV5-1 and J is TRBJ2-2; no firm D call. The V and J ends lost 0 bases and 3 bases respectively, with 9 bases between them. The germline gives CDR1 SGHRS, CDR2 YFSETQ. The CDR3 length is 15 residues. CDR3 DNA sequence: TGCGCCAGCAGCTTGGGGCCAGTTGACACCGGGGAGCTGTTTTTT. This codes for CASSLGPVDTGELFF.

The J gene is TRBJ2-1, the V gene TRBV7-2; no clear D gene. Germline values: CDR1 SGHTA, CDR2 FQGNSA. The CDR3 has 12 amino acids. V was pared by 5 bases and J by 2 bases, with 4 bases between. Here the CDR3 DNA reads TGTGCCAGCAGCAAGCCCTACAATGAGCAGTTCTTC. Translation: CASSKPYNEQFF.

The chain uses TRBV10-1 and TRBJ2-3; 10 positions match TRBD2. J gave up 5 bases and V 0 bases, and 8 bases lay outside the gene matches. The CDR3 extends over 17 amino acids. Germline CDR1 and CDR2: WNHNN and SYGVQD (reference sequence). CDR3 in amino acids: CASSESGSGGAGDTQYF. For the CDR3, the DNA is TGCGCCAGCAGTGAGTCCGGGAGCGGGGGGGCCGGAGATACGCAGTATTTT.

Comments on this clone: This specimen includes other DNA sequences encoding the same CDR3. This rearrangement joins TRBV5-1 to TRBJ2-3; D is uncertain. The germline V and J ends were trimmed by 0 bases and 5 bases, with 4 bases remaining between them. Germline lookup yields CDR1 SGHRS and CDR2 YFSETQ. The CDR3 covers 12 residues. The DNA for the CDR3 is TGCGCCAGCAGCTTGGTCAGAGATACGCAGTATTTT. This codes for CASSLVRDTQYF.

The chain couples TRBV30 to TRBJ2-2; 9 nucleotides match TRBD1. The CDR3 is made up of 17 amino acids. Germline V gene lookup returns CDR1 GTSNPN and CDR2 SVGIG (reference sequence). V shed 2 bases and J 4 bases; nucleotides not matched to a gene: 11. The DNA for the CDR3 is TGTGCCTGGAGTTCTTTCAACAGGGGGCTGAGCACCGGGGAGCTGTTTTTT. This sequence encodes CAWSSFNRGLSTGELFF.

The chain combines TRBV6-5 with TRBJ1-2; D may be TRBD1 (6 bases). Germline lookup yields CDR1 MNHEY and CDR2 SVGAGI. The V end was cut by 5 bases, the J end by 5 bases, with 9 bases between. The CDR3 is made up of 12 amino acids. This chain's CDR3 is CASSTGQYGYTF. As DNA, the CDR3 is TGTGCCAGCAGTACCGGACAGTATGGCTACACCTTC.

This sequence joins TRBV15 and TRBJ1-6; D might be TRBD1 (6 bases). The V end lost 0 bases, the J end lost 10 bases, and 13 bases lay between the germline ends. The germline V gene has CDR1 LNHNV and CDR2 YYDKDF (reference sequence). The CDR3 extends over 15 amino acids. CDR3 DNA sequence: TGTGCCACCAGCAGAGATCAGGGGCAGGGGTCACCCCTCCACTTT. This encodes CATSRDQGQGSPLHF.

J is TRBJ2-2 and V is TRBV7-6, with 14 bases identical to TRBD2. The V and J ends lost 1 base and 3 bases, in that order; junction bases with no gene match: 7. This CDR3 is 19 amino acids long. CDR1 is SGHVS, CDR2 FNYEAQ, per germline. Written as DNA, the CDR3 is TGTGCCAGCAGCTTAGGAGGACTAGCGGGGGGTTCGTACACCGGGGAGCTGTTTTTT. Amino acids: CASSLGGLAGGSYTGELFF.

The rearrangement joins TRBV7-3 to TRBJ1-1; D is possibly TRBD1 (5 bases). Germline V lookup: CDR1 SGHTA, CDR2 FQGTGA. With 5 bases removed from V and 1 base from J, the gap between germline ends came to 14 bases. The CDR3 sequence is 15 residues long. The CDR3 spells CASSRAGGGNTEAFF. The CDR3 region has the DNA TGTGCCAGCAGCCGAGCGGGGGGAGGGAACACTGAAGCTTTCTTT.

This chain joins TRBV27 and TRBJ1-4; D is unresolved. The CDR3 spans 12 residues. The germline V gene has CDR1 MNHEY and CDR2 SMNVEV (reference sequence). Trimming took 9 bases from V and 7 from J, leaving 12 bases between them. The chain's CDR3 is CASPSAGEKLFF. The CDR3 DNA sequence: TGTGCCAGTCCGTCAGCGGGTGAAAAACTGTTTTTT.

In nucleotides, the CDR3 is TGTGCCAGCAGCGTAGAAGGAGGCAGGGGGCTTAATACGCAGTATTTT. It translates to CASSVEGGRGLNTQYF. J is TRBJ2-3 and V is TRBV9, with TRBD1 matching over 8 bases. From germline, CDR1 is SGDLS and CDR2 YYNGEE. The J segment lost 7 bases and the V segment lost 0 bases, leaving 10 bases of the junction unmatched. The CDR3 sequence is 16 residues long.

This rearrangement joins TRBV18 to TRBJ2-2, with D perhaps matching TRBD2 (7 bases). This CDR3 spans 17 amino acids. CDR1 and CDR2 (germline): KGHSH, LQKENI. Trimming shortened V by 8 bases and J by 4 bases, and 23 bases separated the two germline ends. CDR3 sequence: CASLKTPGGLGTGELFF. In DNA form, the CDR3 reads TGTGCCAGCCTGAAGACACCGGGGGGCCTGGGCACCGGGGAGCTGTTTTTT.

V and J are TRBV7-3 and TRBJ2-5, with D maybe TRBD2 (6 bases). The ends were cut back, 5 bases at V and 5 bases at J, with 12 bases in the middle. CDR1 SGHTA and CDR2 FQGTGA come from the germline V gene. This CDR3 has 13 amino acids. In DNA form, the CDR3 reads TGTGCCAGCAGCCCCGGGACTCCCGAGACCCAGTACTTC. Its translation is CASSPGTPETQYF.

Only one count was recorded for this clone. The chain recombines TRBV28 with TRBJ2-7; a possible D gene is TRBD2 (6 bases). Germline loops: CDR1 MDHEN, CDR2 SYDVKM. The CDR3 has 14 residues. Trimming removed 2 bases from V and 2 bases from J, with 10 bases in between. In DNA form, the CDR3 reads TGTGCCAGCAGTTTAGGAGGGCCCACCTACGAGCAGTACTTC. The encoded protein is CASSLGGPTYEQYF.

The V and J genes are TRBV5-4 and TRBJ1-2; TRBD1 is a possible D gene (5 bases). Germline lookup yields CDR1 SGHNT and CDR2 YYREEE (reference sequence). CDR3 length: 12 amino acids. V was trimmed by 4 bases and J by 8 bases, leaving 12 bases between them. CDR3 in DNA: TGTGCCAGCAGCCGCGCGGGGGGGGGCTACACCTTC. This gives the protein CASSRAGGGYTF.

The gene calls are TRBV19 and TRBJ2-3; a weak D match, TRBD1 (6 bases). With 1 base removed from V and 1 base from J, the gap between germline ends came to 12 bases. The CDR3 length is 16 residues. The germline V gene encodes CDR1 LNHDA and CDR2 SQIVND (reference sequence). The CDR3 reads CASSIGTGPGTDTQYF. DNA for the CDR3: TGTGCCAGTAGTATAGGAACAGGGCCAGGCACAGATACGCAGTATTTT.

V and J are TRBV5-6 and TRBJ1-6, with D possibly being TRBD1 (5 bases). Germline V gives CDR1 SGHDT, CDR2 YYEEEE. Trimming took 0 bases from V and 5 from J, leaving 12 bases between them. The CDR3 covers 16 residues. This CDR3 reads CASSLVGAGDNSPLHF. The CDR3 nucleotides are TGTGCCAGCAGCTTGGTTGGGGCGGGAGATAATTCACCCCTCCACTTT.

The genes are TRBV2 and TRBJ2-3; 8 bases agree with TRBD2. This CDR3 is 16 amino acids long. With V trimmed by 6 bases and J by 3 bases, 11 bases remained unmatched. Germline V lookup: CDR1 SNHLY, CDR2 FYNNEI. CDR3: CASSPDGGGVTDTQYF. The CDR3 nucleotides read TGTGCCAGCAGCCCAGACGGGGGGGGAGTTACAGATACGCAGTATTTT.